The 12 T cell receptor beta chains below all came from one sample that was sequenced in a study of identical twins. TCRdb re-called the 5' RACE reads with MiXCR, one entry per CDR3 protein. Of 1.5 million to 2 million distinct CDR3 sequences detected, under 35% appear once; the ten largest clones hold about 0.3%. Sequencing input: cord blood. All receptors derive from a newborn girl in good health.

The chain has TRBV3-1 and TRBJ2-1, with D possibly called TRBD1 or TRBD2 (5 bases each). CDR3 length: 16 amino acids. Germline values: CDR1 LGHDT, CDR2 YNNKEL (reference sequence). V was pared by 0 bases and J by 5 bases, with 14 bases between. The CDR3 sequence: CASSQDLGRINNEQFF. The CDR3 DNA reads TGTGCCAGCAGCCAAGATTTGGGACGAATTAACAATGAGCAGTTCTTC.

The V gene is TRBV5-1, the J gene TRBJ2-1, with D unclear. The CDR3 has 15 residues. V dropped 0 bases and J dropped 8 bases, with 15 bases sitting between them. Germline V gives CDR1 SGHRS, CDR2 YFSETQ. The CDR3 coding sequence is TGCGCCAGCAGCTTGGTGGTAGGTAATCGTCATGAGCAGTTCTTC. This sequence encodes CASSLVVGNRHEQFF.

The chain has TRBV5-6 and TRBJ1-2, with D unresolved. The germline V and J ends were trimmed by 7 bases and 7 bases, with 14 bases remaining between them. The CDR3 has 12 amino acids. Per the germline V gene, CDR1 is SGHDT and CDR2 is YYEEEE. CDR3 bases: TGTGCCAGCGGCTCCGGACTCTTTGGCTACACCTTC. This sequence encodes CASGSGLFGYTF.

The gene calls are TRBV20-1 and TRBJ2-1; the D gene is possibly TRBD2 (5 bases). The CDR3 extends over 11 amino acids. CDR1 is DFQATT and CDR2 is SNEGSKA in the germline V gene (reference sequence). V was trimmed by 3 bases and J by 8 bases, leaving 8 bases between them. The CDR3 bases are TGCAGTGCTAGGGCTAGCTATGAGCAGTTCTTC. Its protein product is CSARASYEQFF.

The gene calls are TRBV29-1 and TRBJ2-1; perhaps TRBD1 as D (5 bases). CDR3 length equals 15 residues. From germline, CDR1 is SQVTM and CDR2 ANQGSEA. V dropped 4 bases and J dropped 0 bases, with 13 bases sitting between them. CDR3 amino acids: CSVAGSAPSYNEQFF. CDR3 bases: TGCAGCGTTGCAGGGTCGGCACCCTCCTACAATGAGCAGTTCTTC.

The CDR3, as DNA: TGTGCCAGCAGTGAATCGGCAGGGAAGGAGACCCAGTACTTC. Its protein is CASSESAGKETQYF. The chain employs TRBV25-1 and TRBJ2-5; maybe TRBD1 (5 bases). There are 14 residues in the CDR3. The germline V gene encodes CDR1 MGHDK and CDR2 SYGVNS. The V end was cut by 1 base, the J end by 5 bases, with 11 bases between.

The chain joins TRBV4-1 to TRBJ1-5, with TRBD1 matching 8 bases. Germline assignment: CDR1 MGHRA and CDR2 YSYEKL. CDR3 length: 16 amino acids. The V gene end was trimmed by 0 bases and the J gene end by 3 bases; junction bases not matched to a gene: 4. The CDR3 here is CASSQDGQGPNQPQHF. In DNA, the CDR3 is TGCGCCAGCAGCCAAGACGGACAGGGCCCCAATCAGCCCCAGCATTTT.

V usage is TRBV20-1 and J usage is TRBJ2-1; the D is unclear. This CDR3 has 12 amino acids. V lost 8 bases and J 10 bases, leaving 18 bases between the germline ends. Germline V gene data show CDR1 as DFQATT and CDR2 as SNEGSKA (reference sequence). CDR3 region: CSHRASRLEQFF. Written as DNA, the CDR3 is TGCAGTCACCGGGCTAGTAGATTGGAGCAGTTCTTC.

Remarks on this clonotype: At one of its ends the junction is not consistent with the germline gene, which may arise from a read error. The CDR3 sequence: CASSLAYVGLAGEQETRYF. The CDR3 DNA is TGTGCCAGCAGCTTGGCCTACGTGGGGCTAGCGGGGGAACAAGAGACCCGGTACTTC. V gene TRBV5-4 combines with J gene TRBJ2-5; 10 bases are shared with TRBD2. CDR1 and CDR2 from the germline V gene are SGHNT and YYREEE (reference sequence). This CDR3 spans 19 amino acids.

V and J are TRBV29-1 and TRBJ2-1; D might be TRBD2 (6 bases). The J call could be wrong; TRBJ2-7 is a better fit for the DNA end. Germline V gene data show CDR1 as SQVTM and CDR2 as ANQGSEA. CDR3 length: 13 residues. This CDR3 reads CSAPGLYYNEQYF. As DNA, the CDR3 is TGCAGCGCTCCGGGACTTTACTACAATGAGCAGTACTTC.

The CDR3 loop is CASSLGTGIENYGYTF. In DNA form, the CDR3 reads TGTGCCAGCAGCCTGGGGACAGGGATAGAGAACTATGGCTACACCTTC. The V call is TRBV13, the J call TRBJ1-2; 9 bases map to TRBD1. J was trimmed by 2 bases and V by 5 bases; bases with no gene match: 9. The CDR3 has 16 residues. In germline, CDR1 is PRHDT, CDR2 FYEKMQ (reference sequence).

This clonotype showed up just a few times. The genes are TRBV6-6 and TRBJ1-4; TRBD1 agrees at 7 bases. V shed 2 bases and J 6 bases; nucleotides not matched to a gene: 9. The CDR3 spans 16 residues. CDR1 and CDR2 (germline): MNHNY, SVGAGI (reference sequence). CDR3 sequence (DNA): TGTGCCAGCAGTTACCCGAGGGGGCTAGGGGATGAAAAACTGTTTTTT. Its translation is CASSYPRGLGDEKLFF.